Included here is one T cell receptor beta chain sequence, with context. Its antigen remains unknown. One entry per CDR3 protein results from TCRdb running MiXCR on the 5' RACE reads. The sample yields around 1.7 million distinct CDR3 sequences, 25% to 35% seen once. This record comes from a study of identical twins. Study-wide results and caveats: Modelling underestimated the level of out-of-frame TCR alpha sharing observed in monozygotic twins.

This CDR3 has 11 residues. V lost 7 bases and J lost 4, with 8 bases in between. Germline V gene data show CDR1 as SQVTM and CDR2 as ANQGSEA. The V gene is TRBV29-1, the J gene TRBJ2-1; tentatively, D is TRBD1 (6 bases). The sequence was collected from a newborn girl in good health. Source material: cord blood. The CDR3 spells CSAGQYNEQFF. The CDR3 coding sequence is TGCAGCGCGGGACAATACAATGAGCAGTTCTTC.